The clone carrying this TCR beta chain was observed a few times. The authors ran a second PCR of about 7 to 11 cycles using a sample-barcoded 5' primer and a J-beta primer mix. Every cDNA molecule bore a tag from a template-switch adaptor containing 12 random nucleotides. Each of the samples gave a minimum of 2.5 million paired-end reads that contained CDR3. In TCRdb, the 5' RACE reads were re-called with MiXCR into one record per CDR3 protein. The profile shows about 800,000 distinct CDR3 sequences, 20% to 30% of them singletons. These data belong to a study of blood T cells in healthy people across ages. The authors extracted at least 6 micrograms of total RNA per sample. The sample was also reused in another study, on T cells of mothers and their children.

This TCR came from a boy aged 10-17 years in good health. The sample comprised blood.

The CDR3 bases are TGTGCCAGCAGCACCGACGACAGGGGGCACGAGACCCAGTACTTC. Its protein product is CASSTDDRGHETQYF. The chain links TRBV12-3 or TRBV12-4 to TRBJ2-5; 10 bases are shared with TRBD1. V dropped 6 bases and J dropped 5; count of bases not matched to a gene: 9. The CDR3 has 15 residues.